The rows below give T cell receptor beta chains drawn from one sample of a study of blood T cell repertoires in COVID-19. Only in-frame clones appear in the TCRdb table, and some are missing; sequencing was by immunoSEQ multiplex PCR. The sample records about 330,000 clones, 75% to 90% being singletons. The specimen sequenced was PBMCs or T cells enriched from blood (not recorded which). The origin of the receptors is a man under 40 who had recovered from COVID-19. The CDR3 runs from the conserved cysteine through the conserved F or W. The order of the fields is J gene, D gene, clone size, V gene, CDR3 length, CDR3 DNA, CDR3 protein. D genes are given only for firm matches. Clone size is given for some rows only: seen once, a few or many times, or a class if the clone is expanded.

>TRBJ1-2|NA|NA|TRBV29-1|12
TGCAGCGGGGGAGGGGCTAACTATGGCTACACCTTC
CSGGGANYGYTF
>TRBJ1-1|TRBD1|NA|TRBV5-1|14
TGCGCCAGCAGCTTGGAAGGGACAGGGTATGAAGCTTTCTTT
CASSLEGTGYEAFF
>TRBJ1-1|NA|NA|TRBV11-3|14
TGTGCCAGCAGCCCGGGACGGGGGTTCACTGAAGCTTTCTTT
CASSPGRGFTEAFF
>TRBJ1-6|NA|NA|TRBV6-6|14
TGTGCCAGTGCAGGGGAACCATATAATTCACCCCTCCACTTT
CASAGEPYNSPLHF
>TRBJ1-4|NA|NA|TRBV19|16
TGTGCCGGAAACTGGACAGTTTTTACAACTAATGAAAAACTGTTTTTT
CAGNWTVFTTNEKLFF
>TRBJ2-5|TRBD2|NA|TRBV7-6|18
TGTGCCAGCAGCTTAGAGCACCCCCTGGGGCGGGGAGGGGAGACCCAGTACTTC
CASSLEHPLGRGGETQYF
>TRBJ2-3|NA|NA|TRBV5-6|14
TGTGCCAGCAGCTTGTCTCCAGTCACAGATACGCAGTATTTT
CASSLSPVTDTQYF
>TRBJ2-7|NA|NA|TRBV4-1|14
TGCGCCAGCAGCCACGTAGACAGCTGGTACGAGCAGTACTTC
CASSHVDSWYEQYF
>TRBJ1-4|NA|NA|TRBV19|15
TGTGCCAGTAGCAAAGGGGGATTGGCTAATGAAAAACTGTTTTTT
CASSKGGLANEKLFF
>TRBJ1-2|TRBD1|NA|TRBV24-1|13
TGTGCCACCAGCGACAGGGTGACCTATGGCTACACCTTC
CATSDRVTYGYTF
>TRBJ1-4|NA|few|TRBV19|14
TGTGCCAGTAGTATAACCGGGACTGCCGAAAAACTGTTTTTT
CASSITGTAEKLFF
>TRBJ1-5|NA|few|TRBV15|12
TGTGCCACCAGCAGAGATTTGGCCCCCCAGCATTTT
CATSRDLAPQHF
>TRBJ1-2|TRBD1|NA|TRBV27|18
TGTGCCAGCAGAAAGAATAAAATCCATGGACAGGCAGGAGATGGCTACACCTTC
CASRKNKIHGQAGDGYTF
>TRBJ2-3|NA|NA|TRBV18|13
TGTGCCAGCTCACGGCTAGAGGTAGATACGCAGTATTTT
CASSRLEVDTQYF
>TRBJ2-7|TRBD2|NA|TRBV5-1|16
TGCGCCAGCAGCGTAAACGCCGGGACTAGTGAGAGAGAGCAGTACTTC
CASSVNAGTSEREQYF
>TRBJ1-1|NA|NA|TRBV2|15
TGTGCCAGCAGTTTCAGACAGGACCCGAACACTGAAGCTTTCTTT
CASSFRQDPNTEAFF
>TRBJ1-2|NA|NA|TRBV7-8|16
TGTGCCAGCAGCGTATCAACAGGGATGGGGAACTATGGCTACACCTTC
CASSVSTGMGNYGYTF